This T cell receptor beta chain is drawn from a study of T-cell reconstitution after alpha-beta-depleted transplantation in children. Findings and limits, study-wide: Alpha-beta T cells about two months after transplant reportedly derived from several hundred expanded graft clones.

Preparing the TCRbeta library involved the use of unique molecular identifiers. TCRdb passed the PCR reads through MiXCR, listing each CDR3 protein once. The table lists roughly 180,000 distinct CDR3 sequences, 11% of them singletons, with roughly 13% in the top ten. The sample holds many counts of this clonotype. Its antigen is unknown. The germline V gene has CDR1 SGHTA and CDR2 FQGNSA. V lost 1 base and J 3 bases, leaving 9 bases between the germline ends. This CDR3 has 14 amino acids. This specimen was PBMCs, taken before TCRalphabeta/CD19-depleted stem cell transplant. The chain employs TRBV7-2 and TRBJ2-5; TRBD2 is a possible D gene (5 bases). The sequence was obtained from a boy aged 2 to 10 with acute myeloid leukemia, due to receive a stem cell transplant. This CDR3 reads CASSLGLHKETQYF. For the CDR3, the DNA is TGTGCCAGCAGCTTAGGACTACATAAAGAGACCCAGTACTTC.